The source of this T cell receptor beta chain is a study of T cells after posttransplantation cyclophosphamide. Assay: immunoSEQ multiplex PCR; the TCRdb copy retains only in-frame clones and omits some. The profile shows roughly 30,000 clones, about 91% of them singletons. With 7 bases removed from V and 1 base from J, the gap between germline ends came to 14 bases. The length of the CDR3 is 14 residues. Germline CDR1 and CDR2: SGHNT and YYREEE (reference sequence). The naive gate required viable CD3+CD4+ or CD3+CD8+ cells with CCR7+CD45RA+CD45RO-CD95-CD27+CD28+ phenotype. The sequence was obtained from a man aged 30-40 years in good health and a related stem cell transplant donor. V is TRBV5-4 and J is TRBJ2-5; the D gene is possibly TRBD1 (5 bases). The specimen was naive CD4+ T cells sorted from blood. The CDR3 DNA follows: TGTGCCAGCCAGCTTAGGCAGGGCCAAGAGACCCAGTACTTC. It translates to CASQLRQGQETQYF.